A selection of T cell receptor beta chains follows, all from one sample in a study of beta chain features in type 1 diabetes. Measured with immunoSEQ multiplex PCR; TCRdb has only the in-frame clones, and not every one. The sample includes about 99,000 clones, under 30% seen only once; the top ten take roughly 0.5%. The sample taken for sequencing was central memory CD4+ T cells from blood. Receptors were obtained from a woman aged 18 to 35 with type 1 diabetes. Both conserved end residues are part of each CDR3. Each record gives: clone size, V gene, J gene, CDR3 protein. Size is stated for part of the rows, as once, few or many counts, or as a class when the clone is expanded.

-,TRBV10-3,TRBJ1-3,CAINEARNSGNTIYF
few,TRBV28,TRBJ1-1,CASSLSPGRDTEAFF
-,TRBV11-3,TRBJ1-1,CASSQGQGTEAFF
-,TRBV2,TRBJ1-1,CASRGTGMNTEAFF
-,TRBV14,TRBJ2-5,CASSQDLGTGETQYF
-,TRBV7-2,TRBJ1-4,CASSLSRVDEKLFF
few,TRBV6-1,TRBJ2-1,CASSEGGGLHNEQFF
few,TRBV16,TRBJ1-5,CASSQPGQGRQPQHF
-,TRBV7-2,TRBJ1-3,CASSLVGTAGIYF
-,TRBV19,TRBJ2-3,CASSSSGRLTQYF
once,TRBV2,TRBJ2-2,CASNRVREGGELFF